The T cell receptor beta chain described here comes from a study of identical twins. Study-wide points: Conclusions were based on cross-sectional statistical analysis, without following the same donors.

The CDR3 is made up of 16 amino acids. Germline V lookup: CDR1 SQVTM, CDR2 ANQGSEA. Trimming took 6 bases from V and 0 from J; bases not matched to a gene: 8. TCRdb reprocessed the 5' RACE reads with MiXCR, giving one entry per CDR3 protein. The repertoire has about 690,000 distinct CDR3 sequences, less than 25% of them found once; the top ten carry 4% to 5.5%. Note on this clonotype: As yet, its antigen is unknown.

Separately, the same data were catalogued under a study of T cells expressing NK-cell markers. Per that study: CD8+ T cells in over 5 donors included dominant NKG2C+ clonotypes at roughly 1.0-8%.

Sequencing was carried out using PBMCs. The receptor was derived from a woman aged 18-35 years in good health. The V and J genes are TRBV29-1 and TRBJ2-1; 10 bases align to TRBD2. For the CDR3, the DNA is TGCAGCGTCCGGGGAAGCGGGAGGGCCTCCTACAATGAGCAGTTCTTC. Translated: CSVRGSGRASYNEQFF.